The clone carrying this TCR beta chain has just a few counts. The V and J ends lost 7 bases and 6 bases, in that order; junction bases with no gene match: 6. The CDR3 loop spans 12 amino acids. Germline CDR1 reads MNHEY; CDR2 reads SVGAGI. The entry originates in a study of beta chain features in type 1 diabetes. Isolated RNA was reverse transcribed in full, so expressed TCRB transcripts were sequenced. Sequencing used immunoSEQ multiplex PCR; TCRdb keeps in-frame clones, though not all of them. Of 350,000 to 450,000 clones in the sample, more than 11% were seen once. The chain is built from TRBV6-5 and TRBJ2-7; TRBD1 agrees at 7 bases. The source is a man younger than 40 in good health. Input material: naive CD4+ T cells from blood. The CDR3 bases are TGTGCCAGCAAGGGACAGTTTTCCGAGCAGTACTTC. Translation: CASKGQFSEQYF.